This TCR beta chain comes out of a study of blood T cell repertoires in COVID-19. Study summary: There were acute and convalescent COVID-19 samples, and they came from the United States, Italy and Spain.

Germline CDR1 MNHEY, CDR2 SMNVEV (reference sequence). J lost 4 bases, V lost 5 bases, and 10 bases had no gene match. The CDR3 has 17 residues. Assay: immunoSEQ multiplex PCR; the TCRdb copy retains only in-frame clones and omits some. Seen here are around 110,000 clones, 70% to 90% observed once, and the top ten hold under 3%. V usage is TRBV27 and J usage is TRBJ2-1; 11 bases align to TRBD2. The source material was peripheral blood. The TCR originated in a man between 25 and 39 years old with acute or convalescent COVID-19. The CDR3 DNA follows: TGTGCCAGCAGTCTACAGGGACTAGCGGCCTTTTACAATGAGCAGTTCTTC. Translating gives CASSLQGLAAFYNEQFF.